The 16 T cell receptor beta chains below all came from one sample that was sequenced in a study of blood T cell repertoires in COVID-19. Repertoires were generated with immunoSEQ multiplex PCR, while TCRdb's copy carries only in-frame clones and drops some. The table shows just under 65,000 clones, with around 76% occurring only once. Sequencing was done on a sample of peripheral blood. The receptors come from a human donor in a cohort sampled during active COVID-19.

The chain has TRBV5-6 and TRBJ2-6; D perhaps matches TRBD1 (6 bases). The germline V gene encodes CDR1 SGHDT and CDR2 YYEEEE. With 4 bases removed from V and 7 bases from J, the gap between germline ends came to 24 bases. The CDR3 covers 18 residues. The CDR3 protein is CASSPPGVSSSIANVLTF. CDR3 in DNA: TGTGCCAGCAGCCCCCCAGGGGTTAGTTCCTCGATTGCCAACGTCCTGACTTTC.

The chain couples TRBV6-5 to TRBJ1-5; possible D gene TRBD1, 6 bases. Trimming stripped 6 bases from V and 0 bases from J, with 9 bases between. The CDR3 sequence is 14 residues long. The germline CDR1 and CDR2 sequences are MNHEY and SVGAGI. The CDR3 region is CASSWDNSNQPQHF. The CDR3 bases are TGTGCCAGCAGCTGGGACAATAGCAATCAGCCCCAGCATTTT.

CDR3 amino acids: CASSATSGSTDTQYF. The CDR3 nucleotides are TGTGCCAGCAGCGCGACTAGCGGAAGCACAGATACGCAGTATTTT. The chain uses TRBV9 and TRBJ2-3; 9 nucleotides align to TRBD2. V gave up 3 bases and J gave up 0 bases; unmatched junction bases: 2. The CDR3 contains 15 residues. Germline V CDR1 and CDR2: SGDLS, YYNGEE.

The chain combines TRBV6-4 with TRBJ1-3; TRBD1 aligns across 7 bases. In germline, CDR1 is MRHNA, CDR2 SNTAGT. J was trimmed by 2 bases and V by 6 bases; bases with no gene match: 7. The CDR3 has 15 amino acids. CDR3 loop: CASRQNRGTGNTIYF. CDR3 DNA sequence: TGTGCCAGCAGGCAAAACAGGGGCACTGGAAACACCATATATTTT.

This chain links TRBV18 with TRBJ1-1; 7 bases align to TRBD1. This CDR3 is built from 14 residues. Germline CDR1 reads KGHSH; CDR2 reads LQKENI. V shed 2 bases and J 5 bases; nucleotides not matched to a gene: 5. The CDR3 spells CASSPGGGLTEAFF. Here the CDR3 DNA reads TGTGCCAGCTCACCAGGAGGGGGCTTGACTGAAGCTTTCTTT.

The CDR3 nucleotides read TGTGCCAGCTCACCACAAGCAGGGGGCGGCGGGGAGCTGTTTTTT. As protein: CASSPQAGGGGELFF. The rearrangement links TRBV18 to TRBJ2-2; TRBD1 aligns across 8 bases. With V trimmed by 1 base and J by 7 bases, 5 bases remained unmatched. Germline CDR1 reads KGHSH; CDR2 reads LQKENI. This CDR3 has 15 residues.

The table lists this clone with a count of one. CDR3 loop: CASSNPGTGAGYGYTF. The CDR3 DNA reads as TGTGCCAGTAGTAACCCGGGGACAGGGGCTGGGTATGGCTACACCTTC. This chain uses TRBV19 with TRBJ1-2, with 10 bases matching TRBD1. With V trimmed by 4 bases and J by 5 bases, 10 bases remained unmatched. Per the germline V gene, CDR1 is LNHDA and CDR2 is SQIVND (reference sequence). The CDR3 length is 16 residues.

As for this clone: Germline and junction disagree at one end, which may indicate a read error. The chain combines TRBV5-1 with TRBJ1-1, with TRBD1 matching 7 bases. The CDR3 extends over 15 amino acids. The germline V gene has CDR1 SGHRS and CDR2 YFSETQ. Here the CDR3 DNA reads TGCGCCAGCAGATTGGAGGGGGCGATGAACACTGAAGCTTTCTTT. This encodes CASRLEGAMNTEAFF.

The gene calls are TRBV29-1 and TRBJ1-1, with unresolved D. Germline CDR1 is SQVTM and CDR2 is ANQGSEA. V was cut by 4 bases and J by 6 bases, with 9 bases left in between. The CDR3 contains 11 residues. The CDR3 nucleotides are TGCAGCGTTGTGGTGTCGGCTGAAGCTTTCTTT. It is translated as CSVVVSAEAFF.

The CDR3 loop reads CATSRGRAGSTDTQYF. The CDR3 nucleotides are TGTGCCACCAGCAGAGGAAGGGCGGGGAGCACAGATACGCAGTATTTT. The chain has TRBV15 and TRBJ2-3, with D possibly matching TRBD2 (6 bases). Germline V lookup: CDR1 LNHNV, CDR2 YYDKDF (reference sequence). CDR3 size: 16 residues. Trimming pared 1 base from V and 0 bases from J, leaving 11 bases between.

The rearrangement uses TRBV7-6 and TRBJ1-6; a weak D match, TRBD1 (5 bases). CDR1 and CDR2 (germline): SGHVS, FNYEAQ. This CDR3 is built from 15 residues. Trimming pared 6 bases from V and 6 bases from J, leaving 15 bases between. In DNA, the CDR3 is TGTGCCAGCAGACTCCGGACGGACACTAATTCACCCCTCCACTTT. Its translation: CASRLRTDTNSPLHF. The variable domain in full, with the rest retrieved from reference TRBV7-6 and TRBJ1-6, is GAGVSQSPRYKVTKRGQDVALRCDPISGHVSLYWYRQALGQGPEFLTYFNYEAQQDKSGLPNDRFSAERPEGSISTLTIQRTEQRDSAMYRCASRLRTDTNSPLHFGNGTRLTVT.

This clone occurred many times. V and J are TRBV7-9 and TRBJ1-1; a weak D match, TRBD1 (5 bases). Trimming cost V 5 bases and J 1 base, with 14 bases left between them. CDR1 SEHNR and CDR2 FQNEAQ come from the germline V gene (reference sequence). The length of the CDR3 is 15 residues. CDR3 nucleotides: TGTGCCAGCAGCCAAGGCGGGGCGGGGAACACTGAAGCTTTCTTT. It yields the protein CASSQGGAGNTEAFF.

The rearrangement joins TRBV4-3 to TRBJ2-2; D gene unclear. The CDR3 covers 15 residues. Germline CDR1 LGHNA, CDR2 YSLEER. Trimming stripped 0 bases from V and 1 base from J, with 6 bases between. The CDR3, as DNA: TGCGCCAGCAGCCAAGACAGTTGGAACACCGGGGAGCTGTTTTTT. This translates into CASSQDSWNTGELFF.

A remark on this clone: Other DNA sequences in this specimen translate into the identical CDR3. This sequence joins TRBV2 and TRBJ2-5; TRBD2 matches 10 bases. With 7 bases clipped from V and 2 bases from J, the junction kept 7 bases outside the gene matches. The CDR3 spans 15 residues. The germline gives CDR1 SNHLY, CDR2 FYNNEI. The CDR3 DNA reads TGTGCCAGCAAGGGTGGAGCGGGGGGGCAAGAGACCCAGTACTTC. Translated, it gives CASKGGAGGQETQYF.

The chain couples TRBV18 to TRBJ1-5, with TRBD1 as a possible D gene (5 bases). The CDR3 is made up of 13 amino acids. Germline assignment: CDR1 KGHSH and CDR2 LQKENI. V lost 6 bases, J lost 4 bases, and 10 bases lay in between. CDR3 amino acids: CASSRDRNQPQHF. In nucleotides, the CDR3 is TGTGCCAGCTCCCGAGACAGAAATCAGCCCCAGCATTTT.

This clone came up once. The chain uses TRBV3-1 (or the pseudogene TRBV3-2) and TRBJ1-2; 11 bases map to TRBD1. This CDR3 comprises 14 residues. CDR1 is LGHDT, CDR2 YNNKEL, per germline (reference sequence). V was clipped by 3 bases and J by 4 bases; unmatched bases: 1. The CDR3 spells CASSHGTGGYGYTF. In DNA, the CDR3 is TGTGCCAGCAGCCATGGGACAGGGGGCTATGGCTACACCTTC.